This T cell receptor beta chain comes out of a study of identical twins. Germline CDR1 is MGHDK and CDR2 is SYGVNS. CDR3 size: 17 residues. V was clipped by 4 bases and J by 1 base; unmatched bases: 9. Points from the study as a whole: Those out-of-frame alpha sequences shared by twins showed an excess of low generation probability.

From the 5' RACE reads, TCRdb called clonotypes with MiXCR, one entry per CDR3 protein. The sample carries about 200,000 distinct CDR3 sequences, roughly 7.5% recorded once. In its sample, this clonotype was seen many times. Its matching antigen is unknown. A further study also used this sample, focusing on yellow fever vaccine responses in identical twins. From that report: Vaccine T cell responses of twins reportedly seemed partly convergent and partly personalized.

The chain employs TRBV25-1 and TRBJ2-3; 9 bases map to TRBD2. The origin of this receptor is a woman under 30 in good health. The material sequenced was memory (CD45RO+) T cells sorted from blood. CDR3 loop: CASSGREGPDGTDTQYF. CDR3 nucleotides: TGTGCCAGCAGTGGGCGGGAGGGCCCTGATGGCACAGATACGCAGTATTTT.